This paragraph reports one TCR beta chain. This record belongs to a study of cytomegalovirus exposure and HLA in healthy donors. V gave up 4 bases and J gave up 3 bases; unmatched junction bases: 8. CDR3 size: 15 residues. The germline CDR1 and CDR2 sequences are SNHLY and FYNNEI. Both 60 Vbeta primers and 13 Jbeta primers went into the PCR. TCRdb keeps only in-frame clones here, not all; method: immunoSEQ multiplex PCR. Among 150,000 to 200,000 clones, about 75% were seen once, and the ten largest hold more than 0.75%. The chain employs TRBV2 and TRBJ2-7, with 8 nucleotides matching TRBD1. The sequencing sample was made of PBMCs. This receptor was obtained from a woman aged 45-65 years in good health and CMV-seropositive. CDR3 sequence reads: CASSGRDRLIYEQYF. CDR3 coding DNA: TGTGCCAGCAGTGGAAGGGACAGGCTCATCTACGAGCAGTACTTC.